These 8 T cell receptor beta chains were sequenced from one sample in a study of OX40 agonist ivuxolimab in advanced cancers. Clones were read by immunoSEQ multiplex PCR, and TCRdb kept only the in-frame ones, dropping some. The table lists 70,000 to 75,000 clones, about 85% of them singletons. Sequencing was performed on CD4+ or CD8+ T cells sorted from blood, taken in a trial of the OX40 agonist ivuxolimab. The receptor source for this set is an adult with an advanced solid tumor such as melanoma, head and neck, liver or kidney cancer.

The chain uses TRBV5-5 and TRBJ1-2; weak D call: TRBD1 (6 bases). CDR3 length: 16 residues. Germline loops: CDR1 SGHKS, CDR2 YYEKEE (reference sequence). V was shortened by 4 bases and J by 0 bases, with 16 bases between the two germline ends. The CDR3 spells CASSHAGEGANYGYTF. The CDR3 nucleotides read TGTGCCAGCAGCCATGCCGGGGAGGGGGCTAACTATGGCTACACCTTC.

The J gene is TRBJ2-7, the V gene TRBV5-1, with a possible D match to TRBD1 (6 bases). V dropped 3 bases and J dropped 4 bases, with 11 bases sitting between them. The CDR3 consists of 13 residues. Germline loops: CDR1 SGHRS, CDR2 YFSETQ. The CDR3 loop is CASSSTGLYEQYV. CDR3 nucleotides: TGCGCCAGCAGCTCGACAGGTTTGTACGAGCAGTACGTC.

The chain employs TRBV28 and TRBJ1-3; D is uncertain. V gave up 4 bases and J gave up 0 bases, with 10 bases separating them. The V gene's germline CDR1 is MDHEN and CDR2 SYDVKM. The CDR3 is made up of 15 amino acids. Here the CDR3 DNA reads TGTGCCAGCAGTTATCTGGAACCCTCTGGAAACACCATATATTTT. It codes for CASSYLEPSGNTIYF.

The genes are TRBV30 and TRBJ2-1, with D possibly TRBD1 on 6 matching bases. CDR1 GTSNPN and CDR2 SVGIG come from the germline V gene (reference sequence). This CDR3 contains 14 residues. The V end lost 4 bases, the J end lost 5 bases, and 15 bases lay between the germline ends. CDR3 protein: CAWNWGPLNNEQFF. The CDR3 nucleotides are TGTGCCTGGAACTGGGGGCCCCTTAACAATGAGCAGTTCTTC.

This clone was found once. A junction boundary mismatches the germline segment, possibly from a read error. This sample includes further DNA sequences coding for the same CDR3. This chain links TRBV5-4 with TRBJ1-2; possibly TRBD1 for D (5 bases). This CDR3 has 15 amino acids. Germline loops: CDR1 SGHNT, CDR2 YYREEE (reference sequence). CDR3: CASSPGTTSLYGYTF. CDR3 nucleotide sequence: TGCGCCAGCAGCCCGGGGACCACTTCCCTCTATGGCTACACCTTC.

This chain connects TRBV28 to TRBJ1-5; weak D call: TRBD1 (6 bases). Germline-derived CDR1 and CDR2 are MDHEN and SYDVKM. The CDR3 contains 15 residues. V dropped 7 bases and J dropped 2 bases, with 15 bases sitting between them. The CDR3 protein is CASNPRGAGNQPQHF. The CDR3 DNA reads as TGTGCCAGCAACCCCCGGGGGGCGGGCAATCAGCCCCAGCATTTT.

The J gene is TRBJ2-7, the V gene TRBV27; TRBD2 matches 8 bases. CDR3 size: 15 residues. Per germline, CDR1 MNHEY and CDR2 SMNVEV (reference sequence). J was trimmed by 2 bases and V by 6 bases; bases with no gene match: 9. The CDR3 region is CASRSTLLAAYEQYF. In nucleotides, the CDR3 is TGTGCCAGCAGAAGTACCCTACTAGCGGCCTACGAGCAGTACTTC.

The chain links TRBV7-9 to TRBJ2-3; 7 nucleotides match TRBD2. J gave up 2 bases and V 5 bases, and 10 bases lay outside the gene matches. From germline, CDR1 is SEHNR and CDR2 FQNEAQ (reference sequence). The CDR3 is made up of 16 amino acids. The CDR3 nucleotides are TGTGCCAGCAGCCCACGGGGGGATTTATCCACAGATACGCAGTATTTT. Translation: CASSPRGDLSTDTQYF.